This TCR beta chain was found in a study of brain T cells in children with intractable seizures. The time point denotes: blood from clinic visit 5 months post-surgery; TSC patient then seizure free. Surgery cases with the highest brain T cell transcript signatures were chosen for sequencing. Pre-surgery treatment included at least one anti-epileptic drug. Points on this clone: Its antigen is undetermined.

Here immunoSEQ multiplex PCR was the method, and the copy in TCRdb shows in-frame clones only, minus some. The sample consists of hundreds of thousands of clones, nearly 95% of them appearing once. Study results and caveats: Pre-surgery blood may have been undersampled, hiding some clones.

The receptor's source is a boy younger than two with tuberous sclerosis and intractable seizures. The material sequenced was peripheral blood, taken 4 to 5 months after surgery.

The CDR3 DNA follows: TGTGCCAGCAGCCCACGAGGCACAGACTATGGCTACACCTTC. Its translation: CASSPRGTDYGYTF. The rearrangement uses TRBV7-2 and TRBJ1-2; D is undetermined. This CDR3 is 14 amino acids long. The V gene lost 5 bases and the J gene lost 3 bases, with 13 bases spanning the gap. Germline V gene sequence: CDR1 SGHTA, CDR2 FQGNSA.